This T cell receptor beta chain comes out of a study of pediatric ulcerative colitis. Overall study findings and caveats: Blood-derived T cells may be present in rectal pinch biopsies.

A remark on this clone: Antigen specificity is unknown.

Assay: immunoSEQ multiplex PCR; the TCRdb copy retains only in-frame clones and omits some. Of 40,000 to 55,000 clones listed, under 80% were seen once; the top ten hold 3.5% to 4.5%. Rectal tissue came from one to two pinch biopsies taken at colonoscopy. The diagnostic colonoscopy in ulcerative colitis patients preceded any immunosuppressive treatment. The V gene's germline CDR1 is SGHRS and CDR2 YFSETQ. There are 14 residues in the CDR3. V was trimmed by 1 base and J by 7 bases, leaving 9 bases between them. This TCR came from a girl aged 5 to 17 with moderate ulcerative colitis. Sequencing input: gut tissue. This chain connects TRBV5-1 to TRBJ1-6; D gene uncertain. The CDR3 region has the DNA TGCGCCAGCAGCTTGCATTCCGGGAATTCACCCCTCCACTTT. As protein: CASSLHSGNSPLHF.